This T cell receptor beta chain derives from a study of shared clonotypes between healthy human individuals. Study outcomes and limitations: Rarefaction showed that sequencing of sorted subsets was incomplete (despite large depth). Genetic and exposure-history diversity was limited by the small donor number.

The run depth of the assay was deep. Only in-frame clones appear in the TCRdb table, and some are missing; sequencing was by immunoSEQ multiplex PCR. Among about 2.1 million clones, just over 90% were seen once, and the ten largest hold about 1.6%. Positively selected for CCR7, the CD45RO-negative cells used as naive CD8 cells excluded terminally differentiated effector memory CD45RA+ cells. As for this clone: Its target is unknown.

Trimming shortened V by 5 bases and J by 4 bases, and 12 bases separated the two germline ends. This CDR3 region has 14 residues. Looked up from germline, CDR1 is ENHRY and CDR2 is SYGVKD. Sequencing input: naive CD8+ T cells from PBMCs. This rearrangement joins TRBV10-3 to TRBJ1-3; the D gene is possibly TRBD1 (5 bases). The sequence came from a man younger than 35 in good health. Some clones in this sample may be carry-over from other donors' samples. CDR3 sequence (DNA): TGTGCCATCAGTAACCAGGGAGTAGGAAACACCATATATTTT. It codes for CAISNQGVGNTIYF.